The clone carrying this T cell receptor beta chain came up once. Germline V gives CDR1 SGDLS, CDR2 YYNGEE. The CDR3 is 15 residues long. Trimming pared 3 bases from V and 3 bases from J, leaving 15 bases between. The data belong to a study of blood T cell repertoires in COVID-19. Measured with immunoSEQ multiplex PCR; TCRdb has only the in-frame clones, and not every one. The sample has approximately 210,000 clones, around 91% seen once. The specimen was peripheral blood. The chain joins TRBV9 to TRBJ1-2; a weak D match, TRBD1 (6 bases). This receptor was obtained from a woman aged 40 to 50 with acute or convalescent COVID-19. In nucleotides, the CDR3 is TGTGCCAGCAGCGAAAACCCAGGGGCACACTATGGCTACACCTTC. Protein product: CASSENPGAHYGYTF.